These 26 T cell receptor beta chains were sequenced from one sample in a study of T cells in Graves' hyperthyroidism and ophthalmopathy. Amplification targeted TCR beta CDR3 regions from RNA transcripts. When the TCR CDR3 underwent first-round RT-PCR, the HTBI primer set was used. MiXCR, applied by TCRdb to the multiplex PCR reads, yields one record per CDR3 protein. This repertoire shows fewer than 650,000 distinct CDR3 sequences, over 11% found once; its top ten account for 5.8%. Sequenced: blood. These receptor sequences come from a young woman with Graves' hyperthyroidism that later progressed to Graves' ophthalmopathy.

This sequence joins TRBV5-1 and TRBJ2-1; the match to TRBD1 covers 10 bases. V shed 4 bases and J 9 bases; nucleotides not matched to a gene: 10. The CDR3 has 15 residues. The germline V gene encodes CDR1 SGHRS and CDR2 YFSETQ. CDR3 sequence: CASSLRDRGFGEQFF. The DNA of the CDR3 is TGCGCCAGCAGCCTCCGGGACAGGGGATTTGGTGAGCAGTTCTTC.

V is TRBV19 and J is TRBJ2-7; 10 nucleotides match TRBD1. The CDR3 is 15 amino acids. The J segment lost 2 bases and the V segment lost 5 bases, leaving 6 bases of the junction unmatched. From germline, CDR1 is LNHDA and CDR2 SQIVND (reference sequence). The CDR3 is CASSWGQGTAYEQYF. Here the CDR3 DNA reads TGTGCCAGTAGTTGGGGACAGGGGACCGCCTACGAGCAGTACTTC.

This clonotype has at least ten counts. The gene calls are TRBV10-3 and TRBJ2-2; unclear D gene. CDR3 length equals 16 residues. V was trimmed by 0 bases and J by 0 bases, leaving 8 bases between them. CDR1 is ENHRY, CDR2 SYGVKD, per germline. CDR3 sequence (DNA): TGTGCCATCAGTGAGTCTACAGACGCGAACACCGGGGAGCTGTTTTTT. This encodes CAISESTDANTGELFF.

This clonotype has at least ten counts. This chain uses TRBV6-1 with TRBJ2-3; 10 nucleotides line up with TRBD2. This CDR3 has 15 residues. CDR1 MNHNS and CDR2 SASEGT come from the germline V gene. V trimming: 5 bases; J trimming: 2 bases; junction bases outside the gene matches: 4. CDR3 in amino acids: CASSWTSGPTDTQYF. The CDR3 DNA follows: TGTGCCAGCAGTTGGACTAGCGGCCCCACAGATACGCAGTATTTT.

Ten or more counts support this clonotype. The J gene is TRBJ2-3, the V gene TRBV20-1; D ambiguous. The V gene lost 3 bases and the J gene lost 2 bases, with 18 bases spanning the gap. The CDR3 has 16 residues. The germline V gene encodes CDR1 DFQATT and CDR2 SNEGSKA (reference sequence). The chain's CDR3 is CSASGEYTEPTDTQYF. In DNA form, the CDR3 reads TGCAGTGCTAGCGGAGAGTATACAGAACCCACAGATACGCAGTATTTT.

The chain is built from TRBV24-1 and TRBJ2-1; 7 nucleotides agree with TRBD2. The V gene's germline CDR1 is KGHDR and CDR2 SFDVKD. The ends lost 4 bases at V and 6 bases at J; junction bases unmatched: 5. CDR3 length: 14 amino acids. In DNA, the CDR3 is TGTGCCACCAGTGACCCGACGGGGGGCAATGAGCAGTTCTTC. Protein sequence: CATSDPTGGNEQFF.

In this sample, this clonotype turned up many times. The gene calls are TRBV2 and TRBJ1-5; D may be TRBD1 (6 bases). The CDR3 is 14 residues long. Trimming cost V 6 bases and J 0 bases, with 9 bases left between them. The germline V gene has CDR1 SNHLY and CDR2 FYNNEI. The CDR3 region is CASSGQSSNQPQHF. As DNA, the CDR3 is TGTGCCAGCAGCGGACAGAGTAGCAATCAGCCCCAGCATTTT.

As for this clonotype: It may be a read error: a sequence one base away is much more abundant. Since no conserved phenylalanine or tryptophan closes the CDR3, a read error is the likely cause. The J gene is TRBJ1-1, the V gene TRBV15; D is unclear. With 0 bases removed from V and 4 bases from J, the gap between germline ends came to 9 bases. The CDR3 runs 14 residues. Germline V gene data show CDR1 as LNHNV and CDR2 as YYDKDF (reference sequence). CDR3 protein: CATSRDRGITEAFL. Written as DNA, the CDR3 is TGTGCCACCAGCAGAGATCGAGGGATCACTGAAGCTTTCTTA.

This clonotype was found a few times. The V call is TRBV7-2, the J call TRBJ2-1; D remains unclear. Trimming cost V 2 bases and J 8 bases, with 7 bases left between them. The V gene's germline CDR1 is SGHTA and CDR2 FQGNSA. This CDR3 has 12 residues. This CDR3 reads CASSLRSYEQFF. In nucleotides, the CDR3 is TGTGCCAGCAGCTTAAGGTCCTATGAGCAGTTCTTC.

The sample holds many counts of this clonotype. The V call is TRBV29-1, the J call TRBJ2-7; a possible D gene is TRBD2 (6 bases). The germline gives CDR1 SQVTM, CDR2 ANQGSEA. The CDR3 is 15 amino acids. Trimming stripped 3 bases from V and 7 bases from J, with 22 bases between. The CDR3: CSVDRAGFGRGEQYF. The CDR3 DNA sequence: TGCAGCGTTGACCGCGCGGGCTTCGGGCGGGGTGAGCAGTACTTC.

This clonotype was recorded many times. As DNA, the CDR3 is TGCAGTGCTAGCGTGGTAGCGGGAGCGTCAGATACGCAGTATTTT. Its protein product is CSASVVAGASDTQYF. The chain joins TRBV20-1 to TRBJ2-3, with TRBD2 matching over 9 bases. Trimming cost V 3 bases and J 4 bases; bases outside gene matches: 8. CDR1 is DFQATT and CDR2 is SNEGSKA in the germline V gene (reference sequence). The CDR3 is 15 amino acids.

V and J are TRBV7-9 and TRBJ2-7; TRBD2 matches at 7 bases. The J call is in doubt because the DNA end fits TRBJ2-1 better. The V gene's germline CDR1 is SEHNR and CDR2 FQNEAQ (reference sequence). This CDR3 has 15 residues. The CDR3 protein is CASSLLRGTGDEQFF. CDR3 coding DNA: TGTGCCAGCAGCTTGTTGCGGGGGACCGGTGACGAGCAGTTCTTC.

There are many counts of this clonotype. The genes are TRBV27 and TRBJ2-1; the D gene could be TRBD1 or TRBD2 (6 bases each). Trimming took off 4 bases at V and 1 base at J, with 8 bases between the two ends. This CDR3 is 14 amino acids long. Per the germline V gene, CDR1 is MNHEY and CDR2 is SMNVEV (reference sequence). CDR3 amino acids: CASSWRGSYNEQFF. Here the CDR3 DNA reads TGTGCCAGCAGTTGGAGGGGGTCCTACAATGAGCAGTTCTTC.

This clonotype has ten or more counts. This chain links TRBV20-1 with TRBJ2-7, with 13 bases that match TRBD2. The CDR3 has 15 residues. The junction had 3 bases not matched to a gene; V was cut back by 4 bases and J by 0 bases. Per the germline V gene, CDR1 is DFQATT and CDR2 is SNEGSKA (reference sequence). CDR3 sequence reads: CSATGLAGSSYEQYF. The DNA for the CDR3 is TGCAGTGCTACGGGACTAGCGGGGTCCTCCTACGAGCAGTACTTC.

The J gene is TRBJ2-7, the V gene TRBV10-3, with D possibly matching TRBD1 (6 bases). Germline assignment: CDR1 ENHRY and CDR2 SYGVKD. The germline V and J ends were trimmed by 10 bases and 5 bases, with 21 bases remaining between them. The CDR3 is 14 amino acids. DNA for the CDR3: TGTGCCACACTGGACAAAAGGGGGATGAACGAGCAGTACTTC. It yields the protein CATLDKRGMNEQYF.

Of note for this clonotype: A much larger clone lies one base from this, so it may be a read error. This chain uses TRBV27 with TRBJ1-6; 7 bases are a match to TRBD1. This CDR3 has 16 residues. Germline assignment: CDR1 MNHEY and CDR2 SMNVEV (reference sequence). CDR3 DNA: TGTGCCAGCAGTCCAGGGGGAGGCTCCTATAATCCACCCCTCCACTTT. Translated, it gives CASSPGGGSYNPPLHF.

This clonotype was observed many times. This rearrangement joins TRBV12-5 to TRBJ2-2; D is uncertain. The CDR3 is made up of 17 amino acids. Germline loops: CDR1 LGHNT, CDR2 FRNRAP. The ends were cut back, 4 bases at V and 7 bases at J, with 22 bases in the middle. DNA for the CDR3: TGTGCTAGTGGTTGGAGACCCCTCGACCGTGGGTACGGGGAGCTGTTTTTT. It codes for CASGWRPLDRGYGELFF.

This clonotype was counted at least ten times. Written as DNA, the CDR3 is TGTGCTTGCCCAACTGGGGATACGCAGTATTTT. Translating gives CACPTGDTQYF. V usage is TRBV7-9 and J usage is TRBJ2-3; unclear D gene. This CDR3 is 11 amino acids long. Per the germline V gene, CDR1 is SEHNR and CDR2 is FQNEAQ (reference sequence).

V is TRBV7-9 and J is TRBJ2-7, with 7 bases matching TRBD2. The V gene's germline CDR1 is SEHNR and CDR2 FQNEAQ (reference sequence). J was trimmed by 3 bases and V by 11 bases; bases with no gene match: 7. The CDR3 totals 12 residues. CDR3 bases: TGTGCCTCGGCTAGCGGTTACTACGAGCAGTACTTC. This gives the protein CASASGYYEQYF.

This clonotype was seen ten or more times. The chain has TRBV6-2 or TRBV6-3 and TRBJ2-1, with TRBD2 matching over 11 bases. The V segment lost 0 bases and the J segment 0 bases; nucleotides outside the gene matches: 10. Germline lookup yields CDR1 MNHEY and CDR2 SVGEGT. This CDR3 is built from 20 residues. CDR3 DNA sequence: TGTGCCAGCAGTTACTCGATTTCCGGGACTAGCGGTCGCTCCTACAATGAGCAGTTCTTC. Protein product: CASSYSISGTSGRSYNEQFF.

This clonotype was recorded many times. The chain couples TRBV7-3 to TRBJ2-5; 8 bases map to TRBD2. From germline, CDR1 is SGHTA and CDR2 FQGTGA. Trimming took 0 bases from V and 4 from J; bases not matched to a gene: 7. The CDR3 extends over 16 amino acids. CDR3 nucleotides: TGTGCCAGCAGCTTAACCGCTGCGGGAGGTGGAGAGACCCAGTACTTC. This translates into CASSLTAAGGGETQYF.

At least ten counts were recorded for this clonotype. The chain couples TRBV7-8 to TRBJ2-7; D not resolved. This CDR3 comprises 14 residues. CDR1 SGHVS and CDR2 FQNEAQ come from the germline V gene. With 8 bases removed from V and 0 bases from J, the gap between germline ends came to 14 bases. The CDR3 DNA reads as TGTGCCAGCCGTTCCGCTAGATCCTCCTACGAGCAGTACTTC. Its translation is CASRSARSSYEQYF.

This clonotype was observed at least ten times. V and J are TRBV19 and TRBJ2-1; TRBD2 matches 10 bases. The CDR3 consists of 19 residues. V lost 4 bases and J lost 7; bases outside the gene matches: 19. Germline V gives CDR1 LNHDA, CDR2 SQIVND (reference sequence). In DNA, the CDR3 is TGTGCCAGTAGTAGAGCCCCTGGCGCTAGCGGGAGCTTCCGAAATGAGCAGTTCTTC. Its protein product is CASSRAPGASGSFRNEQFF.

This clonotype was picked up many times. Here the CDR3 reads CASSGTSGIGEQFF. Here the CDR3 DNA reads TGTGCCAGCAGCGGGACTAGCGGGATAGGTGAGCAGTTCTTC. The chain carries TRBV7-9 and TRBJ2-1; TRBD2 agrees at 13 bases. The CDR3 contains 14 residues. The V and J ends lost 5 bases and 9 bases, in that order; junction bases with no gene match: 4. From germline, CDR1 is SEHNR and CDR2 FQNEAQ (reference sequence).

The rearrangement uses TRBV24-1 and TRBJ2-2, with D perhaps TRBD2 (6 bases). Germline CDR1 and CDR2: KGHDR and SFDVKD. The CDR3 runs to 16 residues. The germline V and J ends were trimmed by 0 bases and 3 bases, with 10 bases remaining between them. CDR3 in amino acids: CATSDLGGIDTGELFF. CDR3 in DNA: TGTGCCACCAGTGATTTGGGGGGGATCGACACCGGGGAGCTGTTTTTT.

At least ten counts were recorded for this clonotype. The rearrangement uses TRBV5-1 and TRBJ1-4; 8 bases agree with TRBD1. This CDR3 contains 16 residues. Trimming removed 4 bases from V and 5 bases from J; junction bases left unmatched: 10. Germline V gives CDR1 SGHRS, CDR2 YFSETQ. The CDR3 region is CASSPGQDRGNEKLFF. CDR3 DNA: TGCGCCAGCAGCCCAGGACAAGACAGGGGAAATGAAAAACTGTTTTTT.